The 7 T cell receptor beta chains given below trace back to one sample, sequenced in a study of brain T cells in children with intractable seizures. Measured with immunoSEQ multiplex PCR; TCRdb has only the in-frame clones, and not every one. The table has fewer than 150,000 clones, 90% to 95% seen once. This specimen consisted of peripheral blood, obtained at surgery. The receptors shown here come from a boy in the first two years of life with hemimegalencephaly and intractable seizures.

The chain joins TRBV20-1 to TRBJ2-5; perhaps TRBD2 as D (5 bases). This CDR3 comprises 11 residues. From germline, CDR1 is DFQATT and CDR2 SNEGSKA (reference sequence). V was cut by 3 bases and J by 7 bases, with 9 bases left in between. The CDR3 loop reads CSARIRGTQYF. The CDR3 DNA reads TGCAGTGCTAGGATCCGGGGGACCCAGTACTTC.

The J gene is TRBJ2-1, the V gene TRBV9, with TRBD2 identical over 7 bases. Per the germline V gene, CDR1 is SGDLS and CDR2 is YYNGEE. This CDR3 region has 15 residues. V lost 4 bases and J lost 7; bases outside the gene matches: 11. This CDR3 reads CASSPSGLAVNEQFF. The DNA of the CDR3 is TGTGCCAGCAGCCCAAGCGGGCTAGCGGTTAATGAGCAGTTCTTC.

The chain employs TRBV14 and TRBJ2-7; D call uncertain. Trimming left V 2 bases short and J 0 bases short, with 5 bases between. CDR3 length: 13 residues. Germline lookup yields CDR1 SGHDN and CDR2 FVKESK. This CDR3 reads CASSQPNSYEQYF. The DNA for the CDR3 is TGTGCCAGCAGCCAACCCAACTCCTACGAGCAGTACTTC.

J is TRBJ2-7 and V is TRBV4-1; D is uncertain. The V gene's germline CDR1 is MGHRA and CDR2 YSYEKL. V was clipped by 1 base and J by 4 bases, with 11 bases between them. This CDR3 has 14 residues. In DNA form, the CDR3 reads TGCGCCAGCAGCCAAGCTCCCGCGTCATACGAGCAGTACTTC. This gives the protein CASSQAPASYEQYF.

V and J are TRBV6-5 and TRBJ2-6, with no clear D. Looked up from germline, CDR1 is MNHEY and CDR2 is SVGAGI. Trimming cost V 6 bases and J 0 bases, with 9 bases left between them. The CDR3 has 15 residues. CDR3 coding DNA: TGTGCCAGCAGCTCGCTGCTCTCTGGGGCCAACGTCCTGACTTTC. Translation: CASSSLLSGANVLTF.

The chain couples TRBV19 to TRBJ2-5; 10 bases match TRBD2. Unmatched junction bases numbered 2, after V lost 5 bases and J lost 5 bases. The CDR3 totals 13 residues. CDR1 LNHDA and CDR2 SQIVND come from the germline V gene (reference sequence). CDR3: CASSLGLAETQYF. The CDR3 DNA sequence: TGTGCCAGTAGTCTGGGACTAGCGGAGACCCAGTACTTC.

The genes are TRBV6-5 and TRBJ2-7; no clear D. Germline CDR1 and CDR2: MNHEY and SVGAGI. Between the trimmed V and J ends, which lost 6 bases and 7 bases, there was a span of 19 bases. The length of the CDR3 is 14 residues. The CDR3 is CASSPLSWSLEQYF. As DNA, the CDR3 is TGTGCCAGCAGCCCCCTCTCCTGGAGCCTAGAGCAGTACTTC.